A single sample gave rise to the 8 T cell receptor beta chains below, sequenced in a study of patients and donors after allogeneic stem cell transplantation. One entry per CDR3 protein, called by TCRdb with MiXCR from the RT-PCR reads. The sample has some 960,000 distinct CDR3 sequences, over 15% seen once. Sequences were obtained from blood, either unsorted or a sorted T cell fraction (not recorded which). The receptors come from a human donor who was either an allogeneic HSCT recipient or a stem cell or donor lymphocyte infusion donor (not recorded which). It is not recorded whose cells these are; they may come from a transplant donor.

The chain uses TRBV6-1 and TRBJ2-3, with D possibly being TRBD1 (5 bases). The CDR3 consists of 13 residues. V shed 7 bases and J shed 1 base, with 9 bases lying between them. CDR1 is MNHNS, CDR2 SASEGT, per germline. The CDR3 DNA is TGTGCCAGCACGGTCAGGGGCACAGATACGCAGTATTTT. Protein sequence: CASTVRGTDTQYF.

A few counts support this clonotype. The CDR3 sequence is CASSSGLAGPPETQYF. CDR3 DNA sequence: TGCGCCAGCAGCTCCGGACTAGCGGGGCCCCCGGAGACCCAGTACTTC. J is TRBJ2-5 and V is TRBV5-1; TRBD2 matches 12 bases. Unmatched junction bases numbered 8, after V lost 3 bases and J lost 5 bases. The CDR3 contains 16 residues. From germline, CDR1 is SGHRS and CDR2 YFSETQ.

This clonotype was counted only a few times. The CDR3 sequence is CSAPGPEAFF. CDR3 nucleotide sequence: TGCAGTGCCCCGGGTCCCGAAGCTTTCTTT. The chain employs TRBV20-1 and TRBJ1-1, with D uncertain. The CDR3 extends over 10 amino acids. The germline gives CDR1 DFQATT, CDR2 SNEGSKA (reference sequence). V lost 6 bases and J lost 8, with 10 bases in between.

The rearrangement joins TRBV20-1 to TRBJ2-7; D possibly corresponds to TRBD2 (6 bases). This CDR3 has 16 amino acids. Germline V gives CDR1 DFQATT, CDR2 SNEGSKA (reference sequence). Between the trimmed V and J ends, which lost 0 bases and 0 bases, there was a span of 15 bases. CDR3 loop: CSARETGTPSSYEQYF. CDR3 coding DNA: TGCAGTGCTAGAGAGACGGGGACTCCGAGCTCCTACGAGCAGTACTTC.

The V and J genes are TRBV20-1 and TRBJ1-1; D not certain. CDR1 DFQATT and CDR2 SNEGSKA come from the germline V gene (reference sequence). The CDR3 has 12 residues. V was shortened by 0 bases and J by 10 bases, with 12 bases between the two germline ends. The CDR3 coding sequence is TGCAGTGCTAGAGATTCGAGGAGGGCAGCTTTCTTT. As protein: CSARDSRRAAFF.

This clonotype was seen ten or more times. This chain's CDR3 is CASSRGGTTDTQYF. In DNA form, the CDR3 reads TGTGCCAGCAGCCGGGGGGGGACCACAGATACGCAGTATTTT. The rearrangement links TRBV12-3 or TRBV12-4 to TRBJ2-3; 8 bases line up with TRBD2. J was trimmed by 2 bases and V by 6 bases; bases with no gene match: 4. The CDR3 has 14 amino acids.

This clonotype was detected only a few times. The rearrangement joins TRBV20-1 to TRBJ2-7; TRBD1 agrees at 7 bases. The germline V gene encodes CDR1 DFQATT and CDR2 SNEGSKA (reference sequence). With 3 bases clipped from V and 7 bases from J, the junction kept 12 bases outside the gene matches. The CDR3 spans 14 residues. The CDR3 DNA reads TGCAGTGCTAGTTCTCGCCAGGGGGTAGGGGAGCAGTACTTC. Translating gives CSASSRQGVGEQYF.

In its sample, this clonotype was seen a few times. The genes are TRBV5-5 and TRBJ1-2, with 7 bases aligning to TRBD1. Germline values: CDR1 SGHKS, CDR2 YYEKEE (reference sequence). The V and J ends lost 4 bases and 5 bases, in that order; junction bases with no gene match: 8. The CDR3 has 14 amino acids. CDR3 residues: CASSGTVYMYGYTF. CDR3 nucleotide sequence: TGTGCCAGCAGCGGGACAGTTTATATGTATGGCTACACCTTC.